A single sample is the source of the 12 T cell receptor beta chains below, sequenced in a study of T-cell memory formation after mild COVID-19. TCRdb called the 5' RACE reads again in MiXCR, with one record for every CDR3 protein. The data hold under 550,000 distinct CDR3 sequences, with roughly 17% observed a single time. Sample: PBMCs or a T cell subset sorted from them (not recorded which). These receptors were collected from a man younger than 35 who had mild COVID-19 (a few samples of this study predate the infection). Cell type and time point are not known.

The chain uses TRBV4-1 and TRBJ2-3; D remains ambiguous. The CDR3 has 17 amino acids. V was clipped by 0 bases and J by 0 bases, with 13 bases between them. Germline V lookup: CDR1 MGHRA, CDR2 YSYEKL. The CDR3 coding sequence is TGCGCCAGCAGCCAAGATCCCTTGGGTTCTAGCACAGATACGCAGTATTTT. Its translation is CASSQDPLGSSTDTQYF.

This clonotype occurred many times. This sequence joins TRBV20-1 and TRBJ2-3; D could derive from TRBD1 or TRBD2 (6 bases each). Germline-derived CDR1 and CDR2 are DFQATT and SNEGSKA (reference sequence). The CDR3 spans 15 residues. Between the trimmed V and J ends, which lost 4 bases and 4 bases, there was a span of 18 bases. This CDR3 is CSATASGAGSDTQYF. For the CDR3, the DNA is TGCAGTGCTACCGCCTCGGGGGCCGGATCAGATACGCAGTATTTT.

This chain connects TRBV7-2 to TRBJ1-5; D is uncertain. Germline V lookup: CDR1 SGHTA, CDR2 FQGNSA. This CDR3 is built from 12 residues. Trimming removed 3 bases at V and 5 bases at J, with 5 bases between. The CDR3 DNA reads TGTGCCAGCAGCTTTTTCGATCAGCCCCAGCATTTT. Its translation is CASSFFDQPQHF.

This clonotype was seen only a few times. The J gene is TRBJ2-1, the V gene TRBV5-6; D call uncertain. V gave up 1 base and J gave up 4 bases, with 15 bases separating them. The CDR3 consists of 16 residues. Per germline, CDR1 SGHDT and CDR2 YYEEEE. The CDR3 here is CASSLYGQEPYNEQFF. The CDR3, as DNA: TGTGCCAGCAGCTTGTATGGTCAGGAACCTTACAATGAGCAGTTCTTC.

The V gene is TRBV4-1, the J gene TRBJ1-5, with TRBD1 matching over 9 bases. Germline loops: CDR1 MGHRA, CDR2 YSYEKL. This CDR3 region has 14 residues. V dropped 8 bases and J dropped 4; count of bases not matched to a gene: 6. The CDR3 region has the DNA TGCGCCAGCGGTGACAGGGGGAAGAATCAGCCCCAGCATTTT. Translated, it gives CASGDRGKNQPQHF.

The table lists this clonotype with a few counts. The chain couples TRBV20-1 to TRBJ1-1; tentative D call: TRBD1 (5 bases). The CDR3 totals 13 residues. Germline loops: CDR1 DFQATT, CDR2 SNEGSKA (reference sequence). Trimming shortened V by 4 bases and J by 7 bases, and 16 bases separated the two germline ends. CDR3 loop: CSAKRDGVNEAFF. Here the CDR3 DNA reads TGCAGTGCTAAACGGGACGGAGTAAATGAAGCTTTCTTT.

CDR3 protein: CATSDYTETQYF. The CDR3, as DNA: TGTGCCACCAGTGATTACACGGAGACCCAGTACTTC. The rearrangement joins TRBV24-1 to TRBJ2-5; no clear D. V lost 2 bases to trimming and J lost 5 bases, with 5 bases between them. Germline CDR1 and CDR2: KGHDR and SFDVKD. This CDR3 has 12 residues.

This rearrangement joins TRBV12-3 or TRBV12-4 to TRBJ2-2; 8 positions agree with TRBD1. The CDR3 spans 15 residues. V lost 5 bases and J lost 7; bases outside the gene matches: 9. CDR3: CASSLTGGQGGELFF. The CDR3 coding sequence is TGTGCCAGCAGTCTAACAGGGGGTCAGGGCGGGGAGCTGTTTTTT.

The DNA of the CDR3 is TGCGCCAGCAGCCAAGTTGGGGGGACAGGCAATCAGCCCCAGCATTTT. Translating it yields CASSQVGGTGNQPQHF. The chain links TRBV4-1 to TRBJ1-5, with 7 bases identical to TRBD1. Trimming removed 1 base from V and 2 bases from J; junction bases left unmatched: 5. The CDR3 totals 16 residues. The germline CDR1 and CDR2 sequences are MGHRA and YSYEKL.

This clonotype showed up just a few times. The chain joins TRBV3-1 to TRBJ1-6; possibly TRBD1 for D (6 bases). CDR1 is LGHDT and CDR2 is YNNKEL in the germline V gene (reference sequence). CDR3 length equals 15 residues. V lost 4 bases and J 9 bases, leaving 16 bases between the germline ends. The CDR3 sequence: CASSLYRTELSPLHF. For the CDR3, the DNA is TGTGCCAGCAGCCTATACCGGACAGAACTTTCACCCCTCCACTTT. The variable domain in full, with the rest retrieved from reference TRBV3-1 and TRBJ1-6, is DTAVSQTPKYLVTQMGNDKSIKCEQNLGHDTMYWYKQDSKKFLKIMFSYNNKELIINETVPNRFSPKSPDKAHLNLHINSLELGDSAVYFCASSLYRTELSPLHFGNGTRLTVT.

This clonotype was counted a few times. The chain couples TRBV6-5 to TRBJ2-2, with D perhaps being TRBD1 or TRBD2 (5 bases each). This CDR3 comprises 15 residues. Trimming took 5 bases from V and 0 from J, leaving 10 bases between them. Germline values: CDR1 MNHEY, CDR2 SVGAGI. CDR3 region: CASSPGAANTGELFF. The CDR3 nucleotides are TGTGCCAGCAGTCCCGGGGCGGCGAACACCGGGGAGCTGTTTTTT.

The V gene is TRBV6-2 or TRBV6-3, the J gene TRBJ1-2; maybe TRBD1 (6 bases). The V gene's germline CDR1 is MNHEY and CDR2 SVGEGT. The CDR3 length is 12 residues. The ends were cut back, 4 bases at V and 8 bases at J, with 11 bases in the middle. This CDR3 is CASSSGEYGYTF. In nucleotides, the CDR3 is TGTGCCAGCAGTTCAGGGGAGTACGGCTACACCTTC.